A single sample is the source of the 10 T cell receptor beta chains below, sequenced in a study of T-cell reconstitution after alpha-beta-depleted transplantation in children. Unique molecular identifiers were incorporated when the TCRbeta library was constructed. TCRdb used MiXCR to reprocess the PCR reads, holding one entry per CDR3 protein. The sample shows about 830,000 distinct CDR3 sequences, roughly 15% of them seen only once. The sample was PBMCs, mostly from graft donor cells, taken 360 days after TCRalphabeta/CD19-depleted stem cell transplant. The receptors stem from a male patient between 5 and 17 years old who had a stem cell transplant for acute lymphoblastic leukemia, so the T cells may come from the graft donor.

This clonotype has only a few counts. The chain has TRBV27 and TRBJ2-5; 7 bases are a match to TRBD1. The germline CDR1 and CDR2 sequences are MNHEY and SMNVEV (reference sequence). Trimming at V came to 5 bases and at J to 4 bases, leaving 16 bases not matched to a gene. This CDR3 has 17 amino acids. The CDR3 is CASSIAGTVVLRETQYF. DNA of the CDR3: TGTGCCAGCAGTATCGCCGGGACAGTGGTCTTGCGAGAGACCCAGTACTTC.

This sequence joins TRBV5-1 and TRBJ2-2; 11 nucleotides agree with TRBD2. The CDR3 runs to 16 residues. The V segment lost 7 bases and the J segment 4 bases; nucleotides outside the gene matches: 9. Looked up from germline, CDR1 is SGHRS and CDR2 is YFSETQ. The CDR3 sequence is CASGPTSGRGTGELFF. DNA for the CDR3: TGCGCCAGCGGACCCACTAGCGGGAGAGGCACCGGGGAGCTGTTTTTT.

This clonotype was counted many times. CDR3 residues: CASSQVGAYRGGRDTQYF. The CDR3, as DNA: TGTGCCAGCAGCCAAGTAGGGGCTTACAGGGGGGGAAGGGATACGCAGTATTTT. The chain joins TRBV4-2 to TRBJ2-3; possibly TRBD1 for D (8 bases). Trimming took off 1 base at V and 6 bases at J, with 23 bases between the two ends. CDR1 and CDR2 from the germline V gene are LGHNA and YNFKEQ. The CDR3 totals 18 residues.

This sequence joins TRBV15 and TRBJ2-7; D perhaps matches TRBD2 (5 bases). The V end was cut by 4 bases, the J end by 4 bases, with 14 bases between. Germline V gene sequence: CDR1 LNHNV, CDR2 YYDKDF (reference sequence). This CDR3 contains 14 residues. CDR3 sequence (DNA): TGTGCCACCAGCACTCAGAGCGGAGTTTACGAGCAGTACTTC. Residues: CATSTQSGVYEQYF. Based on the CDR3 plus reference TRBV15 and TRBJ2-7, the full variable domain is DAMVIQNPRYQVTQFGKPVTLSCSQTLNHNVMYWYQQKSSQAPKLLFHYYDKDFNNEADTPDNFQSRRPNTSFCFLDIRSPGLGDTAMYLCATSTQSGVYEQYFGPGTRLTVT.

This clonotype was seen more than once but under ten times. The chain carries TRBV20-1 and TRBJ2-7; the D gene is possibly TRBD2 (6 bases). The CDR3 consists of 12 residues. Germline V CDR1 and CDR2: DFQATT, SNEGSKA (reference sequence). CDR3 sequence (DNA): TGCGCCGCCCGTGGCGGGACCTACGAGCAGTACTTC. It specifies CAARGGTYEQYF.

This clonotype has a count of ten or more. This chain connects TRBV5-1 to TRBJ2-2, with D hard to call. Germline CDR1 reads SGHRS; CDR2 reads YFSETQ. Trimming removed 1 base at V and 7 bases at J, with 5 bases between. The CDR3 extends over 12 amino acids. For the CDR3, the DNA is TGCGCCAGCAGCTTGCCCGGCGGGGAGCTGTTTTTT. Protein product: CASSLPGGELFF.

V gene TRBV28 combines with J gene TRBJ2-1, with D unresolved. Germline CDR1 is MDHEN and CDR2 is SYDVKM. The CDR3 is made up of 14 amino acids. Between the trimmed V and J ends, which lost 8 bases and 3 bases, there was a span of 14 bases. CDR3 sequence: CASDSWGNYNEQFF. In nucleotides, the CDR3 is TGTGCCAGCGACTCTTGGGGAAACTACAATGAGCAGTTCTTC.

The chain is built from TRBV24-1 and TRBJ2-1; D gene ambiguous. This CDR3 is built from 14 residues. Trimming took 5 bases from V and 0 from J, leaving 7 bases between them. Germline V CDR1 and CDR2: KGHDR, SFDVKD. CDR3 region: CATSAPLSYNEQFF. Written as DNA, the CDR3 is TGTGCCACCAGTGCACCGCTCTCCTACAATGAGCAGTTCTTC.

This clonotype was counted between two and nine times. The CDR3 sequence: CASSSLGTEPYEQYF. The DNA of the CDR3 is TGTGCCAGCAGCTCCCTTGGTACGGAACCTTACGAGCAGTACTTC. V usage is TRBV7-9 and J usage is TRBJ2-7; D is uncertain. The germline V gene has CDR1 SEHNR and CDR2 FQNEAQ (reference sequence). V lost 4 bases to trimming and J lost 4 bases, with 17 bases between them. This CDR3 is 15 amino acids long.

The chain employs TRBV12-3 or TRBV12-4 and TRBJ1-2; D unclear. V was shortened by 3 bases and J by 3 bases, with 11 bases between the two germline ends. CDR3 size: 14 residues. CDR3 bases: TGTGCCAGCAGTTTTATGGGCGGCCACTATGGCTACACCTTC. Its protein is CASSFMGGHYGYTF.